These 15 T cell receptor beta chains originate from one sample sequenced in a study of early T cells in non-severe SARS-CoV-2 infection. MiXCR, run by TCRdb on the 5' RACE reads, gives a single entry per CDR3 protein. The table shows around 76,000 distinct CDR3 sequences, with roughly 10% occurring only once. The sequencing sample was made of whole blood. Receptors were obtained from an adult who was a healthcare worker with PCR-confirmed SARS-CoV-2 infection or an uninfected control (not recorded which).

This clonotype was observed many times. The chain recombines TRBV29-1 with TRBJ2-7; 9 nucleotides agree with TRBD1. The CDR3 length is 11 residues. After removal of 6 bases from V and 6 bases from J, the junction contained 3 bases not matched to a gene. CDR1 SQVTM and CDR2 ANQGSEA come from the germline V gene. The CDR3 coding sequence is TGCAGCGTAGAGGGACAGGGCGAGCAGTACTTC. It encodes CSVEGQGEQYF.

The sample holds a few counts of this clonotype. The chain recombines TRBV7-3 with TRBJ2-1; D not resolved. Germline-derived CDR1 and CDR2 are SGHTA and FQGTGA. The CDR3 has 14 residues. Trimming pared 3 bases from V and 7 bases from J, leaving 13 bases between. In nucleotides, the CDR3 is TGTGCCAGCAGCTTGGTCGGCCCCCTTAATGAGCAGTTCTTC. Residues: CASSLVGPLNEQFF.

V and J are TRBV20-1 and TRBJ1-1; a possible D gene is TRBD1 (5 bases). The germline V and J ends were trimmed by 1 base and 0 bases, with 6 bases remaining between them. Germline V gene data show CDR1 as DFQATT and CDR2 as SNEGSKA (reference sequence). CDR3 length equals 13 residues. This chain's CDR3 is CSARGRVNTEAFF. CDR3 coding DNA: TGCAGTGCTAGAGGCAGGGTGAACACTGAAGCTTTCTTT.

Many counts were recorded for this clonotype. The J gene is TRBJ2-5, the V gene TRBV5-1; 8 bases are shared with TRBD1. This CDR3 is built from 17 residues. Losses at the gene ends were 0 bases for V and 5 bases for J; bases not matched to a gene: 12. The germline V gene has CDR1 SGHRS and CDR2 YFSETQ. The CDR3 loop is CASSLDPWTGTRETQYF. Here the CDR3 DNA reads TGCGCCAGCAGCTTGGACCCCTGGACAGGGACGAGGGAGACCCAGTACTTC.

This clonotype has ten or more counts. The chain carries TRBV11-2 and TRBJ2-7, with a possible D match to TRBD2 (6 bases). Between the trimmed V and J ends, which lost 0 bases and 6 bases, there was a span of 9 bases. Germline assignment: CDR1 SGHAT and CDR2 FQNNGV. There are 13 residues in the CDR3. The CDR3 DNA follows: TGTGCCAGCAGCTTAGATTACGGGAGCGAGCAGTACTTC. This encodes CASSLDYGSEQYF. Based on the CDR3 plus reference TRBV11-2 and TRBJ2-7, the full variable domain is EAGVAQSPRYKIIEKRQSVAFWCNPISGHATLYWYQQILGQGPKLLIQFQNNGVVDDSQLPKDRFSAERLKGVDSTLKIQPAKLEDSAVYLCASSLDYGSEQYFGPGTRLTVT.

This chain uses TRBV6-5 with TRBJ1-5, with D possibly matching TRBD1 (6 bases). The germline V gene encodes CDR1 MNHEY and CDR2 SVGAGI. This CDR3 comprises 15 residues. V gave up 6 bases and J gave up 1 base, with 13 bases separating them. The CDR3 is CASSQGFGSNQPQHF. The DNA of the CDR3 is TGTGCCAGCAGCCAGGGGTTTGGGAGCAATCAGCCCCAGCATTTT.

The genes are TRBV20-1 and TRBJ2-3; TRBD1 is a possible D gene (6 bases). Trimming stripped 6 bases from V and 4 bases from J, with 17 bases between. The V gene's germline CDR1 is DFQATT and CDR2 SNEGSKA (reference sequence). The CDR3 consists of 14 residues. CDR3 in amino acids: CSAAQGGDPDTQYF. DNA of the CDR3: TGCAGTGCGGCACAGGGTGGCGACCCAGATACGCAGTATTTT.

This clonotype was counted ten times or more. V is TRBV7-9 and J is TRBJ1-1; D remains ambiguous. The CDR3 loop spans 12 amino acids. The germline V gene encodes CDR1 SEHNR and CDR2 FQNEAQ (reference sequence). Trimming pared 1 base from V and 7 bases from J, leaving 7 bases between. CDR3 nucleotides: TGTGCCAGCAGCTTAGTAGTCAGTGAAGCTTTCTTT. The encoded protein is CASSLVVSEAFF.

This clonotype came up a few times. The chain uses TRBV30 and TRBJ2-1, with 13 bases matching TRBD2. In germline, CDR1 is GTSNPN, CDR2 SVGIG (reference sequence). Germline trimming cut 1 base from V and 9 bases from J; bases unmatched to any gene: 3. The CDR3 contains 14 residues. CDR3 DNA: TGTGCCTGGAGTGGGACTAGCGGGGGTCTTGAGCAGTTCTTC. Translation: CAWSGTSGGLEQFF.

This clonotype was detected only a few times. This sequence joins TRBV4-2 and TRBJ2-3, with D perhaps TRBD1 or TRBD2 (5 bases each). CDR1 is LGHNA and CDR2 is YNFKEQ in the germline V gene. V gave up 4 bases and J gave up 0 bases, with 11 bases separating them. The CDR3 totals 15 residues. In DNA form, the CDR3 reads TGTGCCAGCAGCCCTGGGACGCGTAGCACAGATACGCAGTATTTT. It is translated as CASSPGTRSTDTQYF.

This clonotype was seen repeatedly, ten times or more. The CDR3 protein is CASSAVSYEQYF. The CDR3 DNA is TGTGCCAGCAGCGCAGTCTCCTACGAGCAGTACTTC. The V call is TRBV3-1, the J call TRBJ2-7; D gene ambiguous. V dropped 5 bases and J dropped 0 bases, with 5 bases sitting between them. This CDR3 spans 12 amino acids. Germline-derived CDR1 and CDR2 are LGHDT and YNNKEL (reference sequence).

This clonotype was found many times. The chain carries TRBV5-1 and TRBJ2-5; D is perhaps TRBD1 (5 bases). Trimming cost V 7 bases and J 4 bases, with 14 bases left between them. The germline CDR1 and CDR2 sequences are SGHRS and YFSETQ. The CDR3 totals 13 residues. The CDR3 region has the DNA TGCGCCAGCTCGGGCCAGGGAATAGAGACCCAGTACTTC. Encoded protein: CASSGQGIETQYF. The variable domain in full, with the rest retrieved from reference TRBV5-1 and TRBJ2-5, is KAGVTQTPRYLIKTRGQQVTLSCSPISGHRSVSWYQQTPGQGLQFLFEYFSETQRNKGNFPGRFSGRQFSNSRSEMNVSTLELGDSALYLCASSGQGIETQYFGPGTRLLVL.

This clonotype was observed a handful of times. The chain couples TRBV19 to TRBJ1-1; no clear D gene. The CDR3 consists of 16 residues. V lost 3 bases to trimming and J lost 0 bases, with 14 bases between them. Germline-derived CDR1 and CDR2 are LNHDA and SQIVND (reference sequence). The CDR3 is CASSIPSGFMNTEAFF. CDR3 DNA: TGTGCCAGTAGTATTCCCTCGGGGTTCATGAACACTGAAGCTTTCTTT.

This sequence joins TRBV24-1 and TRBJ2-2; TRBD1 or TRBD2 may be the D gene (5 bases each). Trimming removed 4 bases at V and 7 bases at J, with 12 bases between. This CDR3 has 14 amino acids. The germline V gene has CDR1 KGHDR and CDR2 SFDVKD. The chain's CDR3 is CATSETGGGGELFF. The CDR3 DNA is TGTGCCACCAGTGAAACAGGTGGAGGCGGGGAGCTGTTTTTT.

This clonotype was observed many times. The chain carries TRBV6-5 and TRBJ2-7; D assignment may be TRBD1 or TRBD2 (5 bases each). The CDR3 runs to 14 residues. The ends were cut back, 0 bases at V and 3 bases at J, with 9 bases in the middle. CDR1 and CDR2 (germline): MNHEY, SVGAGI. The CDR3 sequence is CASSYSPGHYEQYF. The CDR3 nucleotides are TGTGCCAGCAGTTACTCCCCGGGGCACTACGAGCAGTACTTC.